This T cell receptor (beta chain) was profiled in a study of OX40 agonist ivuxolimab in advanced cancers. Whole-study context: Of the participants, 40% had some prior anti-PD-1, anti-PD-L1 or anti-CTLA-4 therapy, which was allowed. Findings and caveats of the study: At 0.1 to 3.0 mg/kg and by week 6, clonal expansion occurred in CD4+ and CD8+ blood T cells.

About this clone: Its antigen is currently unknown.

Germline V gene data show CDR1 as MNHEY and CDR2 as SMNVEV (reference sequence). V lost 3 bases, J lost 5 bases, and 21 bases lay in between. This CDR3 has 17 amino acids. The data were produced by immunoSEQ multiplex PCR, yet TCRdb's version contains in-frame clones alone and is incomplete. The sample yields fewer than 40,000 clones, around 80% seen once. The source is an adult with an advanced solid tumor such as melanoma, head and neck, liver or kidney cancer. The sequences come from CD4+ or CD8+ T cells sorted from blood, collected in a trial of the OX40 agonist ivuxolimab. The genes are TRBV27 and TRBJ2-3; a possible D gene is TRBD2 (5 bases). CDR3 protein: CASSLNSWASEGDTQYF. In DNA form, the CDR3 reads TGTGCCAGCAGTTTGAACTCTTGGGCCTCAGAGGGAGATACGCAGTATTTT.